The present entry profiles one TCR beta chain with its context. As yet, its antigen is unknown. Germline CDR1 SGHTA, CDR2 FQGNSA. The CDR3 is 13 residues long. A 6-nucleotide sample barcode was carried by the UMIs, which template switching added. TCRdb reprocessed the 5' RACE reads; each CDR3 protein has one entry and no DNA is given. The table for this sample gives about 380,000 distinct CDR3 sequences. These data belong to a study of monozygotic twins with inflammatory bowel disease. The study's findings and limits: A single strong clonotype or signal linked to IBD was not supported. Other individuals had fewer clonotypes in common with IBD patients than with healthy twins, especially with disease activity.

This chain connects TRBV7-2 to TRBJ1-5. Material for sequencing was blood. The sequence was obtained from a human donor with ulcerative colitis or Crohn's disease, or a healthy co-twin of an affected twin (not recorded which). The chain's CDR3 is CASSWGGYQPQHF.